The 22 T cell receptor beta chains in this list originate from one sample, sequenced in a study of blood T cell repertoires in COVID-19. Method: immunoSEQ multiplex PCR; TCRdb's copy keeps in-frame clones and lacks some. Counted here are 120,000 to 150,000 clones, 87% occurring once; the ten biggest clones make up approximately 40%. The sequenced sample consisted of peripheral blood. Receptors were obtained from a man between 45 and 60 years old who had recovered from COVID-19.

The V call is TRBV5-6, the J call TRBJ2-5; 16 nucleotides line up with TRBD2. Germline V gene data show CDR1 as SGHDT and CDR2 as YYEEEE. The CDR3 runs 18 residues. V shed 5 bases and J 4 bases; nucleotides not matched to a gene: 11. CDR3 protein: CASSRGTSGGANRETQYF. CDR3 DNA: TGTGCCAGCAGTCGCGGGACTAGCGGGGGGGCTAACCGAGAGACCCAGTACTTC.

This chain joins TRBV18 and TRBJ2-7, with 14 nucleotides matching TRBD2. This CDR3 is built from 18 residues. Germline-derived CDR1 and CDR2 are KGHSH and LQKENI. With 6 bases clipped from V and 3 bases from J, the junction kept 13 bases outside the gene matches. CDR3 nucleotide sequence: TGTGCCAGCTCTCCTTCCGGGACTAGCGGGGGAACCTACTACGAGCAGTACTTC. It codes for CASSPSGTSGGTYYEQYF.

This clone was picked up one time. For the CDR3, the DNA is TGCGCCAGCAGCCAAGGACTAGCGGGGGAGGCCTACGAGCAGTACTTC. It specifies CASSQGLAGEAYEQYF. The chain couples TRBV4-1 to TRBJ2-7, with 12 positions matching TRBD2. From germline, CDR1 is MGHRA and CDR2 YSYEKL. With 1 base clipped from V and 2 bases from J, the junction kept 3 bases outside the gene matches. This CDR3 spans 16 amino acids.

This rearrangement joins TRBV25-1 to TRBJ1-1; TRBD1 might be the D (5 bases). Germline lookup yields CDR1 MGHDK and CDR2 SYGVNS. The V gene lost 1 base and the J gene lost 1 base, with 13 bases spanning the gap. The CDR3 is made up of 16 amino acids. CDR3 residues: CASSESVRQQNTEAFF. The CDR3 bases are TGTGCCAGCAGTGAATCCGTCCGACAGCAGAACACTGAAGCTTTCTTT.

The chain employs TRBV7-2 and TRBJ2-3; 10 nucleotides agree with TRBD2. Germline CDR1 and CDR2: SGHTA and FQGNSA. CDR3 length: 13 residues. Trimming took 4 bases from V and 9 from J; bases not matched to a gene: 4. CDR3 residues: CASSYSSGGTQYF. The CDR3, as DNA: TGTGCCAGCAGCTACTCTAGCGGGGGAACGCAGTATTTT.

The chain is built from TRBV5-5 and TRBJ1-4; TRBD1 matches at 9 bases. Losses at the gene ends were 3 bases for V and 7 bases for J; bases not matched to a gene: 7. Germline V gives CDR1 SGHKS, CDR2 YYEKEE (reference sequence). The CDR3 is 15 amino acids. CDR3: CASSSGDRVTEKLFF. The DNA for the CDR3 is TGTGCCAGCAGCTCAGGGGACAGGGTTACTGAAAAACTGTTTTTT.

This chain connects TRBV2 to TRBJ2-6, with D perhaps TRBD2 (5 bases). The CDR3 extends over 16 amino acids. V was cut by 2 bases and J by 4 bases, with 12 bases left in between. The germline CDR1 and CDR2 sequences are SNHLY and FYNNEI. CDR3 sequence: CASSERGTLGANVLTF. The DNA of the CDR3 is TGTGCCAGCAGTGAACGGGGAACCCTAGGGGCCAACGTCCTGACTTTC.

The V and J genes are TRBV7-2 and TRBJ2-5; 7 bases line up with TRBD2. Germline V CDR1 and CDR2: SGHTA, FQGNSA. V shed 6 bases, J shed 2 bases, and the junction held 9 bases outside the gene matches. The CDR3 sequence is 15 residues long. CDR3 DNA sequence: TGTGCCAGCAGGCCTAGGACTAGTCATCAAGAGACCCAGTACTTC. This gives the protein CASRPRTSHQETQYF.

This clone was picked up a small number of times. The chain joins TRBV5-6 to TRBJ1-5, with D uncertain. Trimming removed 2 bases at V and 4 bases at J, with 7 bases between. Germline CDR1 reads SGHDT; CDR2 reads YYEEEE. The CDR3 covers 13 residues. The CDR3 loop reads CASSFGRNQPQHF. CDR3 nucleotides: TGTGCCAGCAGCTTCGGCAGGAATCAGCCCCAGCATTTT. Using reference TRBV5-6 and TRBJ1-5 for the parts outside the CDR3, the full variable domain is DAGVTQSPTHLIKTRGQQVTLRCSPKSGHDTVSWYQQALGQGPQFIFQYYEEEERQRGNFPDRFSGHQFPNYSSELNVNALLLGDSALYLCASSFGRNQPQHFGDGTRLSIL.

This chain connects TRBV9 to TRBJ2-3, with 9 positions matching TRBD2. This CDR3 has 15 residues. J was trimmed by 4 bases and V by 0 bases; bases with no gene match: 3. Germline lookup yields CDR1 SGDLS and CDR2 YYNGEE. The CDR3 coding sequence is TGTGCCAGCAGCGTAGGCGGGGGGGCTGCAGATACGCAGTATTTT. It codes for CASSVGGGAADTQYF.

The V call is TRBV5-5, the J call TRBJ2-5, with D maybe TRBD1 (6 bases). V lost 0 bases to trimming and J lost 4 bases, with 7 bases between them. In germline, CDR1 is SGHKS, CDR2 YYEKEE (reference sequence). This CDR3 is 13 amino acids long. The CDR3 DNA reads as TGTGCCAGCAGCTTGGGAGGGGGAGAGACCCAGTACTTC. Amino acid sequence: CASSLGGGETQYF.

The chain couples TRBV7-9 to TRBJ2-6; a possible D gene is TRBD2 (6 bases). Trimming cost V 0 bases and J 0 bases, with 9 bases left between them. The CDR3 spans 17 residues. Per germline, CDR1 SEHNR and CDR2 FQNEAQ (reference sequence). The DNA of the CDR3 is TGTGCCAGCAGCTTAGCGCGGGGTAGCTCTGGGGCCAACGTCCTGACTTTC. Translated, it gives CASSLARGSSGANVLTF.

This chain joins TRBV6-2 or TRBV6-3 and TRBJ1-6; D remains unclear. The CDR3 covers 15 residues. V was pared by 4 bases and J by 9 bases, with 16 bases between. CDR1 and CDR2 from the germline V gene are MNHEY and SVGEGT. The CDR3 DNA is TGTGCCAGCAGTTTCTCAATGGGAGAGGGTTCACCCCTCCACTTT. This codes for CASSFSMGEGSPLHF.

The CDR3 nucleotides are TGTGCCATCAGTGCGGGGGACAGGGGTCTTAATCAGCCCCAGCATTTT. It is translated as CAISAGDRGLNQPQHF. The chain joins TRBV10-3 to TRBJ1-5, with 10 positions matching TRBD1. The CDR3 has 16 amino acids. V was clipped by 4 bases and J by 4 bases; unmatched bases: 7. CDR1 and CDR2 (germline): ENHRY, SYGVKD.

The J gene is TRBJ2-7, the V gene TRBV19, with a possible D match to TRBD1 (5 bases). The V and J ends lost 5 bases and 8 bases respectively, with 19 bases between them. CDR1 LNHDA and CDR2 SQIVND come from the germline V gene (reference sequence). The CDR3 has 14 amino acids. CDR3 protein: CASSSLYGAEKQYF. The DNA for the CDR3 is TGTGCCAGTAGTTCTTTATATGGGGCGGAAAAGCAGTACTTC.

The chain combines TRBV6-2 or TRBV6-3 with TRBJ2-1; 13 bases align to TRBD2. After removal of 6 bases from V and 12 bases from J, the junction contained 8 bases not matched to a gene. The CDR3 extends over 14 amino acids. The germline CDR1 and CDR2 sequences are MNHEY and SVGEGT. The CDR3 spells CASSLGLAGFRQFF. The DNA for the CDR3 is TGTGCCAGCAGCCTGGGACTAGCGGGGTTTAGGCAGTTCTTC.

V gene TRBV21-1 combines with J gene TRBJ2-1; the table assigns TRBD2, which was not confirmed against the DNA. TRBV21-1 is marked as a pseudogene. The CDR3 totals 16 residues. CDR3 sequence reads: CASSKERGGGFDEQFF. The CDR3 bases are TGTGCCAGCAGCAAAGAGCGGGGGGGCGGTTTTGATGAGCAGTTCTTC.

The count of this clone is one. V usage is TRBV5-1 and J usage is TRBJ1-1; TRBD1 matches 8 bases. The CDR3 consists of 16 residues. V gave up 4 bases and J gave up 0 bases; unmatched junction bases: 8. CDR1 and CDR2 (germline): SGHRS, YFSETQ. The CDR3 region is CASSLLAGGLNTEAFF. Written as DNA, the CDR3 is TGCGCCAGCAGCCTGCTTGCAGGGGGCTTGAACACTGAAGCTTTCTTT.

Within the sample, this clone is medium-sized. This chain uses TRBV6-4 with TRBJ2-2; D possibly corresponds to TRBD1 (6 bases). Per germline, CDR1 MRHNA and CDR2 SNTAGT. Trimming removed 4 bases from V and 3 bases from J, with 12 bases in between. The CDR3 is 15 amino acids. The CDR3 DNA reads as TGTGCCAGCAGTGCAGGGGCTGGTGACACCGGGGAGCTGTTTTTT. Translated, it gives CASSAGAGDTGELFF.

The J gene is TRBJ2-7, the V gene TRBV6-5; 8 bases map to TRBD1. The germline gives CDR1 MNHEY, CDR2 SVGAGI. V lost 7 bases to trimming and J lost 2 bases; unmatched junction nucleotides: 7. The CDR3 runs to 14 residues. The CDR3 DNA follows: TGTGCCAGCACCTGGGACAGGAGTACCTACGAGCAGTACTTC. Translation gives CASTWDRSTYEQYF.

CDR3 bases: TGTGCCAGCAGTGCCCGGGACAGGATCGGGCAGCCCCAGCATTTT. Amino acid sequence: CASSARDRIGQPQHF. V usage is TRBV6-2 or TRBV6-3 and J usage is TRBJ1-5, with 8 bases fitting TRBD1. The trim removed 5 bases at V and 7 bases at J, leaving 10 bases unmatched. Germline V gene lookup returns CDR1 MNHEY and CDR2 SVGEGT. The CDR3 is 15 amino acids.

V and J are TRBV10-3 and TRBJ2-5, with TRBD1 matching over 9 bases. The CDR3 runs 18 residues. The V and J ends lost 5 bases and 4 bases, in that order; junction bases with no gene match: 17. The germline gives CDR1 ENHRY, CDR2 SYGVKD. CDR3 loop: CAISPNPGQGSSGETQYF. The DNA of the CDR3 is TGTGCCATCAGTCCGAACCCGGGACAGGGTTCTTCGGGAGAGACCCAGTACTTC.